Listed here are 20 T cell receptor beta chains from one sample, sequenced in a study of T cell responses to AZD1222 COVID-19 vaccine (dated by TCRdb to about 2021). Libraries were constructed by the immunoSEQ multiplex PCR assay. The source is immuneACCESS, and TCRdb retained only in-frame sequences with V and J called. Part of the clones is not carried over; for the studies checked, unresolved V genes explain less than half of this, and the remainder is unexplained. Here the sample has roughly 150,000 clones; roughly 91% occur a single time. 5.1% of the sample is taken by the ten largest. Read against the paper, the sample's time point label means: baseline before first vaccination. Here the sequenced sample was peripheral blood, taken on day 0 of AZD1222 vaccination. The receptor set was obtained from an adult in good health.

V is TRBV2 and J is TRBJ2-1; 9 bases are shared with TRBD2. This CDR3 region has 15 residues. Germline CDR1 and CDR2: SNHLY and FYNNEI. With 2 bases clipped from V and 2 bases from J, the junction kept 1 base outside the gene matches. As DNA, the CDR3 is TGTGCCAGCAGTGAACGACTAGCGGCCTACAATGAGCAGTTCTTC. It specifies CASSERLAAYNEQFF.

The V call is TRBV5-1, the J call TRBJ2-5; D call uncertain. V shed 2 bases and J shed 2 bases, with 4 bases lying between them. Germline V gives CDR1 SGHRS, CDR2 YFSETQ. CDR3 size: 12 residues. The CDR3 region is CASSLGQETQYF. The CDR3 bases are TGCGCCAGCAGCTTAGGTCAAGAGACCCAGTACTTC.

A single count supports this clone. Different DNA sequences within this sample yield the same CDR3. This chain uses TRBV7-2 with TRBJ2-7, with TRBD2 matching over 11 bases. The germline gives CDR1 SGHTA, CDR2 FQGNSA. Unmatched junction bases numbered 4, after V lost 5 bases and J lost 4 bases. There are 14 residues in the CDR3. CDR3 amino acids: CASSLGLAEYEQYF. The DNA for the CDR3 is TGTGCCAGCAGCCTGGGACTAGCGGAGTACGAGCAGTACTTC.

The chain recombines TRBV5-1 with TRBJ2-7; 8 nucleotides line up with TRBD2. Trimming cost V 6 bases and J 2 bases; bases outside gene matches: 13. Per the germline V gene, CDR1 is SGHRS and CDR2 is YFSETQ. There are 16 residues in the CDR3. The CDR3 DNA follows: TGCGCCAGCATTTGGGAGGGTAGCGGGGTACCCTACGAGCAGTACTTC. Translating it yields CASIWEGSGVPYEQYF.

The V call is TRBV7-4, the J call TRBJ1-5; TRBD1 is a possible D gene (5 bases). Germline CDR1 reads SGHVT; CDR2 reads SQSDAQ. V was cut by 3 bases and J by 6 bases, with 9 bases left in between. The CDR3 length is 13 residues. The CDR3 loop reads CASSLRGAQPQHF. CDR3 nucleotide sequence: TGTGCCAGCAGCTTGCGAGGGGCTCAGCCCCAGCATTTT. Full variable domain (remainder filled in from reference TRBV7-4 and TRBJ1-5): GAGVSQSPRYKVAKRGRDVALRCDSISGHVTLYWYRQTLGQGSEVLTYSQSDAQRDKSGRPSGRFSAERPERSVSTLKIQRTEQGDSAVYLCASSLRGAQPQHFGDGTRLSIL.

The rearrangement joins TRBV7-9 to TRBJ1-1; maybe TRBD1 (5 bases). Trimming left V 3 bases short and J 0 bases short, with 8 bases between. This CDR3 has 14 amino acids. CDR1 is SEHNR and CDR2 is FQNEAQ in the germline V gene (reference sequence). This CDR3 reads CASSFRGLNTEAFF. As DNA, the CDR3 is TGTGCCAGCAGCTTTAGGGGACTGAACACTGAAGCTTTCTTT.

The chain uses TRBV3-1 (or the pseudogene TRBV3-2) and TRBJ2-4; TRBD2 matches 7 bases. V lost 0 bases, J lost 6 bases, and 17 bases stayed unmatched. CDR1 is LGHDT and CDR2 is YNNKEL in the germline V gene (reference sequence). The CDR3 is 19 amino acids. CDR3 protein: CASSQDPHGEGLLANIQYF. In nucleotides, the CDR3 is TGTGCCAGCAGCCAAGATCCCCACGGGGAGGGGCTACTAGCAAACATTCAGTACTTC.

The V gene is TRBV4-3, the J gene TRBJ2-2; TRBD2 matches at 7 bases. The germline gives CDR1 LGHNA, CDR2 YSLEER. V dropped 0 bases and J dropped 7; count of bases not matched to a gene: 11. The CDR3 contains 17 residues. CDR3 DNA: TGCGCCAGCAGCCAAGAGGGACTATGGAGGGTGGACGGGGAGCTGTTTTTT. It specifies CASSQEGLWRVDGELFF.

The chain has TRBV27 and TRBJ1-4, with D possibly being TRBD1 (5 bases). Germline V gene sequence: CDR1 MNHEY, CDR2 SMNVEV (reference sequence). The CDR3 spans 15 residues. V was pared by 5 bases and J by 5 bases, with 15 bases between. The CDR3 loop reads CASSRHRPSNEKLFF. The CDR3 DNA follows: TGTGCCAGCAGTAGGCACAGGCCGTCAAATGAAAAACTGTTTTTT.

The chain carries TRBV5-8 and TRBJ1-2; the D gene is possibly TRBD1 (5 bases). Germline-derived CDR1 and CDR2 are SGHTS and YDEGEE. The CDR3 spans 18 residues. V lost 2 bases and J 2 bases, leaving 22 bases between the germline ends. DNA of the CDR3: TGTGCCAGCAGCTTTAGGGCGGATGGGGCAGGTGAAAACTATGGCTACACCTTC. Translation: CASSFRADGAGENYGYTF.

A few counts support this clone. The chain couples TRBV7-9 to TRBJ2-7; perhaps TRBD1 as D (6 bases). The CDR3 runs 13 residues. Deletions cut 4 bases from V and 3 bases from J, with 10 bases between. Germline V gene lookup returns CDR1 SEHNR and CDR2 FQNEAQ (reference sequence). The DNA for the CDR3 is TGTGCCAGCAGCTCAGGGGAGTTCTACGAGCAGTACTTC. Amino acid sequence: CASSSGEFYEQYF.

This clone was counted between two and nine times. The genes are TRBV3-1 (or the pseudogene TRBV3-2) and TRBJ1-6, with 10 positions matching TRBD1. The CDR3 has 18 amino acids. V lost 2 bases and J lost 9; bases outside the gene matches: 13. The V gene's germline CDR1 is LGHDT and CDR2 YNNKEL (reference sequence). The CDR3 DNA reads TGTGCCAGCAGCCAACACGGTGACAGGGGGCTATCTAGTTCACCCCTCCACTTT. Protein: CASSQHGDRGLSSSPLHF.

J is TRBJ2-2 and V is TRBV7-3; D gene uncertain. The CDR3 is made up of 14 amino acids. Trimming stripped 1 base from V and 6 bases from J, with 9 bases between. Germline-derived CDR1 and CDR2 are SGHTA and FQGTGA. The chain's CDR3 is CASSLNPGAGELFF. For the CDR3, the DNA is TGTGCCAGCAGCTTAAATCCCGGAGCCGGGGAGCTGTTTTTT.

This chain links TRBV29-1 with TRBJ2-1; perhaps TRBD2 as D (5 bases). The CDR3 spans 16 residues. The germline V gene encodes CDR1 SQVTM and CDR2 ANQGSEA. Trimming took 4 bases from V and 2 from J, leaving 18 bases between them. CDR3 DNA: TGCAGCGTTGTATATCTGTTGGGAGCGACCTACAATGAGCAGTTCTTC. The encoded protein is CSVVYLLGATYNEQFF.

V and J are TRBV4-1 and TRBJ1-1, with D possibly TRBD1 on 5 matching bases. The germline V gene has CDR1 MGHRA and CDR2 YSYEKL. V dropped 5 bases and J dropped 4 bases, with 11 bases sitting between them. The CDR3 is 13 residues long. The CDR3 protein is CASSNRQLTEAFF. CDR3 coding DNA: TGCGCCAGCAGCAATCGACAGCTCACTGAAGCTTTCTTT.

The rearrangement uses TRBV5-1 and TRBJ2-5, with D perhaps matching TRBD2 (6 bases). The germline CDR1 and CDR2 sequences are SGHRS and YFSETQ. V was cut by 0 bases and J by 5 bases, with 17 bases left in between. This CDR3 contains 16 residues. The CDR3 loop is CASSLGASVKGETQYF. CDR3 nucleotide sequence: TGCGCCAGCAGCTTGGGGGCTAGCGTCAAGGGGGAGACCCAGTACTTC.

The rearrangement joins TRBV18 to TRBJ1-3; the D is unclear. Deletions cut 2 bases from V and 0 bases from J, with 8 bases between. CDR1 is KGHSH and CDR2 is LQKENI in the germline V gene. The CDR3 has 15 residues. As DNA, the CDR3 is TGTGCCAGCTCACCATTCAGCTCCTCTGGAAACACCATATATTTT. This codes for CASSPFSSSGNTIYF.

As for this clone: This specimen includes other DNA sequences encoding the same CDR3. The chain has TRBV2 and TRBJ1-5; 8 bases agree with TRBD1. The CDR3 totals 14 residues. Germline trimming cut 11 bases from V and 2 bases from J; bases unmatched to any gene: 8. Germline assignment: CDR1 SNHLY and CDR2 FYNNEI. The CDR3 DNA sequence: TGTGCCTCATCGGACAGGGAGGGCAATCAGCCCCAGCATTTT. It yields the protein CASSDREGNQPQHF. The full variable domain, rest sourced from reference TRBV2 and TRBJ1-5, is EPEVTQTPSHQVTQMGQEVILRCVPISNHLYFYWYRQILGQKVEFLVSFYNNEISEKSEIFDDQFSVERPDGSNFTLKIRSTKLEDSAMYFCASSDREGNQPQHFGDGTRLSIL.

The chain joins TRBV19 to TRBJ2-7; 8 bases fit TRBD1. Trimming cost V 1 base and J 1 base; bases outside gene matches: 9. This CDR3 spans 17 amino acids. Germline V gives CDR1 LNHDA, CDR2 SQIVND (reference sequence). The CDR3, as DNA: TGTGCCAGTAGTATAGTCGGGGACAGGCAGACATCCTACGAGCAGTACTTC. Protein product: CASSIVGDRQTSYEQYF.

The CDR3 protein is CASSLGAAAFF. The CDR3 nucleotides are TGTGCCAGCAGCTTAGGCGCCGCTGCTTTCTTT. The chain employs TRBV7-9 and TRBJ1-1, with D unclear. V lost 1 base to trimming and J lost 11 bases, with 8 bases between them. The CDR3 sequence is 11 residues long. Germline V gene data show CDR1 as SEHNR and CDR2 as FQNEAQ (reference sequence).